These 22 T cell receptor beta chains share one sample of origin, sequenced in a study of T cell responses to AZD1222 COVID-19 vaccine. Profiled with immunoSEQ multiplex PCR; TCRdb holds only in-frame clones, not every one. The data contain about 99,000 clones, approximately 89% of them singletons. Sequencing used peripheral blood, obtained on day 0 of AZD1222 vaccination. These receptors originate from an adult in good health.

This chain connects TRBV6-2 or TRBV6-3 to TRBJ2-3, with a weak D call TRBD2 (6 bases). This CDR3 spans 14 amino acids. In germline, CDR1 is MNHEY, CDR2 SVGEGT. The V end was cut by 4 bases, the J end by 0 bases, with 8 bases between. The CDR3 sequence: CASSSGTSTDTQYF. CDR3 nucleotide sequence: TGTGCCAGCAGTTCTGGGACTAGCACAGATACGCAGTATTTT.

In DNA form, the CDR3 reads TGTGCTAGTGGTTTAGGGGGGGTGAACACTGAAGCTTTCTTT. The encoded protein is CASGLGGVNTEAFF. V and J are TRBV12-5 and TRBJ1-1, with D maybe TRBD1 (6 bases). V was pared by 3 bases and J by 0 bases, with 8 bases between. The CDR3 length is 14 residues. Germline V lookup: CDR1 LGHNT, CDR2 FRNRAP.

The rearrangement joins TRBV18 to TRBJ2-5; 9 bases align to TRBD2. Germline V gene lookup returns CDR1 KGHSH and CDR2 LQKENI. The CDR3 runs to 15 residues. The trim removed 2 bases at V and 1 base at J, leaving 2 bases unmatched. The CDR3 DNA sequence: TGTGCCAGCTCACCAATTAGCGGGGGCCAAGAGACCCAGTACTTC. It translates to CASSPISGGQETQYF. Drawing the rest from reference TRBV18 and TRBJ2-5, the complete variable domain is NAGVMQNPRHLVRRRGQEARLRCSPMKGHSHVYWYRQLPEEGLKFMVYLQKENIIDESGMPKERFSAEFPKEGPSILRIQQVVRGDSAAYFCASSPISGGQETQYFGPGTRLLVL.

The genes are TRBV29-1 and TRBJ1-5, with D possibly matching TRBD1 (5 bases). The germline CDR1 and CDR2 sequences are SQVTM and ANQGSEA. The CDR3 consists of 12 residues. V lost 7 bases, J lost 3 bases, and 10 bases lay in between. CDR3 DNA sequence: TGCAGCGGTGGGACGGACAATCAGCCCCAGCATTTT. Translation gives CSGGTDNQPQHF.

The V call is TRBV6-5, the J call TRBJ2-3; 9 bases are shared with TRBD2. Germline CDR1 and CDR2: MNHEY and SVGAGI. V gave up 6 bases and J gave up 2 bases; unmatched junction bases: 6. CDR3 size: 15 residues. The CDR3 loop is CASRPGLAFTDTQYF. CDR3 coding DNA: TGTGCCAGCAGACCGGGACTAGCCTTCACAGATACGCAGTATTTT.

The table lists this clone with a few counts. V gene TRBV5-1 combines with J gene TRBJ1-6; 7 positions agree with TRBD1. CDR1 is SGHRS, CDR2 YFSETQ, per germline. CDR3 length: 15 amino acids. V lost 3 bases and J lost 7; bases outside the gene matches: 7. The DNA of the CDR3 is TGCGCCAGCAGCTCCGGACAGGAGGGGAATTCACCCCTCCACTTT. It specifies CASSSGQEGNSPLHF.

The chain recombines TRBV4-1 with TRBJ1-1; D is perhaps TRBD1 (6 bases). With 0 bases removed from V and 1 base from J, the gap between germline ends came to 15 bases. Per germline, CDR1 MGHRA and CDR2 YSYEKL. This CDR3 spans 17 amino acids. The DNA for the CDR3 is TGCGCCAGCAGCCAAGACGGTCGGACAGCTAAGAACACTGAAGCTTTCTTT. Protein product: CASSQDGRTAKNTEAFF.

This clone was counted once. The chain recombines TRBV28 with TRBJ2-1, with 8 bases lining up with TRBD1. CDR1 is MDHEN and CDR2 is SYDVKM in the germline V gene. This CDR3 contains 14 residues. V dropped 10 bases and J dropped 5; count of bases not matched to a gene: 10. CDR3 region: CATADRAPNNEQFF. CDR3 coding DNA: TGTGCCACCGCGGACAGGGCCCCCAACAATGAGCAGTTCTTC.

The chain carries TRBV28 and TRBJ2-1, with TRBD2 identical over 9 bases. This CDR3 is 16 amino acids long. The V gene's germline CDR1 is MDHEN and CDR2 SYDVKM. V lost 5 bases, J lost 2 bases, and 7 bases stayed unmatched. The CDR3 bases are TGTGCCAGCAGTGAAACTAGCGGGCCGACCTACAATGAGCAGTTCTTC. Translated, it gives CASSETSGPTYNEQFF.

CDR3 bases: TGTGCCAGCAGCGACGGGACAACCTACACAGATACGCAGTATTTT. Its translation: CASSDGTTYTDTQYF. The V and J genes are TRBV9 and TRBJ2-3; D perhaps matches TRBD1 (6 bases). The germline V and J ends were trimmed by 3 bases and 2 bases, with 13 bases remaining between them. Germline V gene sequence: CDR1 SGDLS, CDR2 YYNGEE. The CDR3 has 15 amino acids.

This chain uses TRBV10-3 with TRBJ2-2; 10 bases line up with TRBD2. The V segment lost 4 bases and the J segment 6 bases; nucleotides outside the gene matches: 5. CDR1 is ENHRY, CDR2 SYGVKD, per germline. The CDR3 spans 15 residues. The CDR3 coding sequence is TGTGCCATCAGTGCGGCTAGCGGGAGTCCCGGGGAGCTGTTTTTT. This gives the protein CAISAASGSPGELFF.

The V gene is TRBV3-1 (or the pseudogene TRBV3-2), the J gene TRBJ2-5; D is uncertain. From germline, CDR1 is LGHDT and CDR2 YNNKEL (reference sequence). The CDR3 is 15 amino acids. The V end lost 1 base, the J end lost 3 bases, and 12 bases lay between the germline ends. CDR3 in amino acids: CASSQVPPREETQYF. In nucleotides, the CDR3 is TGTGCCAGCAGCCAAGTGCCGCCCAGAGAAGAGACCCAGTACTTC.

The V and J genes are TRBV4-1 and TRBJ2-3; D gene ambiguous. Trimming shortened V by 4 bases and J by 6 bases, and 11 bases separated the two germline ends. The germline V gene encodes CDR1 MGHRA and CDR2 YSYEKL. The CDR3 is 13 residues long. The CDR3 loop reads CASSPMGADTQYF. The CDR3 coding sequence is TGCGCCAGCAGCCCTATGGGTGCGGATACGCAGTATTTT.

The genes are TRBV7-8 and TRBJ2-1; D uncertain. Between the trimmed V and J ends, which lost 5 bases and 5 bases, there was a span of 16 bases. CDR3 length: 15 residues. Germline values: CDR1 SGHVS, CDR2 FQNEAQ. The CDR3 nucleotides are TGTGCCAGCAGCCCTCAGTGGCGTAAGGACAATGAGCAGTTCTTC. Its translation is CASSPQWRKDNEQFF.

This chain links TRBV18 with TRBJ2-7, with D perhaps matching TRBD1 (7 bases). CDR3 length: 12 residues. Germline CDR1 and CDR2: KGHSH and LQKENI. Trimming took 5 bases from V and 5 from J, leaving 10 bases between them. DNA of the CDR3: TGTGCCAGCTCAAGCAGGGGGGACGAGCAGTACTTC. Translated: CASSSRGDEQYF. Complete variable domain (other parts from reference TRBV18 and TRBJ2-7): NAGVMQNPRHLVRRRGQEARLRCSPMKGHSHVYWYRQLPEEGLKFMVYLQKENIIDESGMPKERFSAEFPKEGPSILRIQQVVRGDSAAYFCASSSRGDEQYFGPGTRLTVT.

The chain employs TRBV6-2 or TRBV6-3 and TRBJ2-5, with D perhaps given as TRBD1 or TRBD2 (5 bases each). The CDR3 extends over 18 amino acids. Germline loops: CDR1 MNHEY, CDR2 SVGEGT. The V gene lost 4 bases and the J gene lost 1 base, with 22 bases spanning the gap. CDR3 in amino acids: CASSLPPGLGLAQETQYF. CDR3 DNA: TGTGCCAGCAGTTTACCTCCGGGGCTTGGCCTGGCCCAAGAGACCCAGTACTTC.

The rearrangement uses TRBV27 and TRBJ1-2, with a possible D match to TRBD1 (6 bases). In germline, CDR1 is MNHEY, CDR2 SMNVEV (reference sequence). CDR3 length: 14 amino acids. V was cut by 2 bases and J by 6 bases, with 13 bases left in between. CDR3 bases: TGTGCCAGCAGTTTAGTTGGGGGCAATGATGGCTACACCTTC. Its translation: CASSLVGGNDGYTF.

This clone has more than one count but fewer than ten. The CDR3 region has the DNA TGTGCCAGCAGCTCCGCAGCGGGAGAGTTGTACGAGCAGTACTTC. Protein product: CASSSAAGELYEQYF. The V gene is TRBV7-2, the J gene TRBJ2-7; 8 positions match TRBD2. Germline CDR1 and CDR2: SGHTA and FQGNSA. Trimming at V came to 4 bases and at J to 4 bases, leaving 9 bases not matched to a gene. The CDR3 has 15 residues.

CDR3 in amino acids: CASSKLQGAGEAFF. The CDR3 DNA sequence: TGTGCCAGCAGCAAATTACAGGGGGCTGGAGAAGCTTTCTTT. The chain employs TRBV7-9 and TRBJ1-1; TRBD1 agrees at 9 bases. This CDR3 spans 14 amino acids. V shed 5 bases and J 8 bases; nucleotides not matched to a gene: 9. The germline V gene has CDR1 SEHNR and CDR2 FQNEAQ (reference sequence).

This clone is labeled as medium-sized. The chain recombines TRBV24-1 with TRBJ2-5; a weak D match, TRBD1 (6 bases). Trimming removed 3 bases at V and 9 bases at J, with 19 bases between. Germline CDR1 reads KGHDR; CDR2 reads SFDVKD. CDR3 length: 15 amino acids. Here the CDR3 DNA reads TGTGCCACCAGTGATCAAAAACAGGGTTCGGCGGCCCAGTACTTC. It encodes CATSDQKQGSAAQYF.

The V call is TRBV9, the J call TRBJ2-2; 7 nucleotides agree with TRBD1. The CDR3 covers 19 residues. From germline, CDR1 is SGDLS and CDR2 YYNGEE. V dropped 0 bases and J dropped 5; count of bases not matched to a gene: 16. DNA for the CDR3: TGTGCCAGCAGCGTAGGGCAAGAGGGGGCCGCCCAAGGAACCGGGGAGCTGTTTTTT. This encodes CASSVGQEGAAQGTGELFF.

About this clone: Distinct nucleotide sequences in the sample also encode this CDR3. This sequence joins TRBV7-2 and TRBJ1-1, with D possibly matching TRBD1 (6 bases). V lost 5 bases, J lost 1 base, and 11 bases lay in between. Germline lookup yields CDR1 SGHTA and CDR2 FQGNSA. This CDR3 has 14 amino acids. CDR3 loop: CASSPQGGNTEAFF. CDR3 in DNA: TGTGCCAGCAGCCCACAAGGGGGGAACACTGAAGCTTTCTTT.